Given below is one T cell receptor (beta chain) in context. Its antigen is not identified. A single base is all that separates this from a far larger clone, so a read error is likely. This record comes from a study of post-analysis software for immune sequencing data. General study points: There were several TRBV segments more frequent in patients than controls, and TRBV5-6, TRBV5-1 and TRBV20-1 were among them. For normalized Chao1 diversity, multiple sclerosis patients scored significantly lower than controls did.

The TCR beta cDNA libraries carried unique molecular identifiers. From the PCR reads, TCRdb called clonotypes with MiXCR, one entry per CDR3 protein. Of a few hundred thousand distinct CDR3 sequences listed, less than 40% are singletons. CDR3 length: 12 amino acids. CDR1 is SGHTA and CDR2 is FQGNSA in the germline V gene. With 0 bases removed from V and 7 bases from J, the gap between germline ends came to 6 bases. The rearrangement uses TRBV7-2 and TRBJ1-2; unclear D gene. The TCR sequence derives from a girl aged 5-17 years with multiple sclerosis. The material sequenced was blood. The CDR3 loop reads CASSLAGCGYTF. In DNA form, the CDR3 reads TGTGCCAGCAGCTTAGCTGGTTGTGGCTACACCTTC.